Sequencing of this T cell receptor beta chain was carried out in a study of T cell responses to AZD1222 COVID-19 vaccine. The repertoire was sequenced with immunoSEQ multiplex PCR; TCRdb's copy has only in-frame clones and lacks some. The table shows about 140,000 clones, with about 93% occurring only once. This CDR3 is 15 amino acids long. V lost 6 bases, J lost 4 bases, and 5 bases stayed unmatched. Germline V gene sequence: CDR1 MNHEY, CDR2 SVGEGT. This sample comprised peripheral blood, obtained on day 0 of AZD1222 vaccination. The clonotype was recovered from an adult in good health. The chain uses TRBV6-2 or TRBV6-3 and TRBJ2-1; 11 nucleotides agree with TRBD2. DNA for the CDR3: TGTGCCAGCAGCCGACTAGCGGGGATTTACAATGAGCAGTTCTTC. Residues: CASSRLAGIYNEQFF.